A selection of T cell receptor beta chains follows, all from one sample in a study of shared clonotypes between healthy human individuals. The method was immunoSEQ multiplex PCR; TCRdb's version includes in-frame clones alone and lacks a portion of them. This table has 2 million to 3 million clones, approximately 93% appearing once. Sequenced sample: naive CD4+ T cells from PBMCs. These TCRs come from a man between 18 and 29 years old in good health. Some clones in this sample may be carry-over from other donors' samples. CDR3s include the opening cysteine and the closing phenylalanine or tryptophan. The D gene is left open where the match is weak. Size tells how often a clone was seen (once, few, many) or the class of an expanded clone, and some rows leave it out.

size: -
D: -
J: TRBJ1-3
V: TRBV9
DNA: TGTGCCAGCAGCGTATCCTCAGGAATCTCTGGAAACACCATATATTTT
CDR3: CASSVSSGISGNTIYF

size: -
D: TRBD1
J: TRBJ1-6
V: TRBV2
DNA: TGTGCCAGCAGTGAAAGGGCAGGGGGCGCAGATTCACCCCTCCACTTT
CDR3: CASSERAGGADSPLHF

size: -
D: -
J: TRBJ2-4
V: TRBV28
DNA: TGTGCCAGCAGGGACGGATCCCTATTAGCCAAAAACATTCAGTACTTC
CDR3: CASRDGSLLAKNIQYF

size: -
D: TRBD2
J: TRBJ2-7
V: TRBV14
DNA: TGTGCCAGCAAGACTAGCGGGAATAACGAGCAGTACTTC
CDR3: CASKTSGNNEQYF

size: -
D: TRBD2
J: TRBJ2-1
V: TRBV28
DNA: TGTGCCAGCAATTTACTGCGACTCTCAGCGGGACTAGCGGAGAACAATGAGCAGTTCTTC
CDR3: CASNLLRLSAGLAENNEQFF

size: -
D: -
J: TRBJ2-3
V: TRBV4-3
DNA: TGCGCCAGCAGCCAAGGTTATATTAGGGCAGCCACTAGAGATACGCAGTATTTT
CDR3: CASSQGYIRAATRDTQYF

size: -
D: TRBD1
J: TRBJ2-1
V: TRBV28
DNA: TGTGCCATCCGACAGGGAGCTTACAATGAGCAGTTCTTC
CDR3: CAIRQGAYNEQFF

size: -
D: -
J: TRBJ2-7
V: TRBV21-1
DNA: TGTGCCAGCAGCAAAGGGGAGGGATGGCACGAGCAGTACTTC
CDR3: CASSKGEGWHEQYF

size: -
D: TRBD1
J: TRBJ1-5
V: TRBV6-6
DNA: TGTGCCAGCAACCACGGACAGGGGTTGGTAGGTCAGCCCCAGCATTTT
CDR3: CASNHGQGLVGQPQHF

size: -
D: -
J: TRBJ2-2
V: TRBV4-3
DNA: TGCGCCAGCAGATTGGACTGGAACACCGGGGAGCTGTTTTTT
CDR3: CASRLDWNTGELFF

size: -
D: TRBD2
J: TRBJ2-1
V: TRBV4-2
DNA: TGTGCCAGCAGCCAGAAGATCGGGACTAGCGGGGGCAATGAGCAGTTCTTC
CDR3: CASSQKIGTSGGNEQFF

size: -
D: TRBD2
J: TRBJ2-7
V: TRBV6-6
DNA: TGTGCCAGCAGAGGATCAGGGACTAGCGGGGGTTACGAGCAGTACTTC
CDR3: CASRGSGTSGGYEQYF

size: -
D: TRBD1
J: TRBJ2-5
V: TRBV7-9
DNA: TGTGCCAGCAGCTTCGGGACAGGGGGGTCTGAGACCCAGTACTTC
CDR3: CASSFGTGGSETQYF

size: -
D: -
J: TRBJ2-1
V: TRBV11-3
DNA: TGTGCCAGCAGCCCTGGGGGGTCCCTCTCCTACAATGAGCAGTTCTTC
CDR3: CASSPGGSLSYNEQFF

size: -
D: TRBD1
J: TRBJ1-5
V: TRBV18
DNA: TGTGCCAGCTCCCCGGGACAGGGGTCAAATCAGCCCCAGCATTTT
CDR3: CASSPGQGSNQPQHF

size: -
D: -
J: TRBJ2-5
V: TRBV5-1
DNA: TGCGCCAGCAGCCTTCAGACAGGCAGCCAGACCCAGTACTTC
CDR3: CASSLQTGSQTQYF

size: -
D: TRBD2
J: TRBJ2-1
V: TRBV18
DNA: TGTGCCAGCTCACGGATACTAGCGGGAGTGGCCTACAATGAGCAGTTCTTC
CDR3: CASSRILAGVAYNEQFF

size: -
D: TRBD1
J: TRBJ2-3
V: TRBV5-4
DNA: TGTGCCAGCAGCTTTCAGGGGGCCGGAGATACGCAGTATTTT
CDR3: CASSFQGAGDTQYF

size: -
D: -
J: TRBJ2-6
V: TRBV30
DNA: TGTGCCTGGAGTGTACTCCCAGGTCTTTCGGGGGCCAACGTCCTGACTTTC
CDR3: CAWSVLPGLSGANVLTF

size: -
D: TRBD1
J: TRBJ1-2
V: TRBV18
DNA: TGTGCCAGCTCACCAATACAGGGGGAAACCTATGGCTACACCTTC
CDR3: CASSPIQGETYGYTF

size: -
D: -
J: TRBJ1-3
V: TRBV28
DNA: TGTGCCAGCAGTTTCCCCCAAAACACCATATATTTT
CDR3: CASSFPQNTIYF

size: once
D: -
J: TRBJ2-1
V: TRBV7-3
DNA: TGTGCCAGCAGCTCGCCCTTATTCAATGGTGAGCAGTTCTTC
CDR3: CASSSPLFNGEQFF

size: -
D: -
J: TRBJ2-1
V: TRBV30
DNA: TGTGCCTGGAGTGAAGTTGGGGAGCAGTTCTTC
CDR3: CAWSEVGEQFF

size: -
D: -
J: TRBJ2-7
V: TRBV5-8
DNA: TGTGCCAGCAGCCTAGCGCATAGGGGTTACGAGCAGTACTTC
CDR3: CASSLAHRGYEQYF